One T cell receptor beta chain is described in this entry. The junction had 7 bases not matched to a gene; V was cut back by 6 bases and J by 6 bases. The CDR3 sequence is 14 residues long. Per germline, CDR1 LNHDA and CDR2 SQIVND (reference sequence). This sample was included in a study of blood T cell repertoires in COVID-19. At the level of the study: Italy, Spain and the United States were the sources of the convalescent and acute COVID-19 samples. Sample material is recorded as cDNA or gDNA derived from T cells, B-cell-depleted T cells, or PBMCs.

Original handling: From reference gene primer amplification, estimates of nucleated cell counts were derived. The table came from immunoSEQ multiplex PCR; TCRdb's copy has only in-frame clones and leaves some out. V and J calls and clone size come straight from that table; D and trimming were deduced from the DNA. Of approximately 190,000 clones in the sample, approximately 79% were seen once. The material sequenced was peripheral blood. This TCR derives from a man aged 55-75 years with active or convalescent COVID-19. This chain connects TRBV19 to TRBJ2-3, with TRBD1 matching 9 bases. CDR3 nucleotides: TGTGCCAGTAGCAATGACAGGGGGGCCGATACGCAGTATTTT. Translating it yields CASSNDRGADTQYF.